Following are 31 T cell receptor beta chains from one sample sequenced in a study of T cell responses to AZD1222 COVID-19 vaccine. Sequencing used immunoSEQ multiplex PCR; TCRdb keeps in-frame clones, though not all of them. The sample holds 100,000 to 150,000 clones, under 90% seen once. Sequencing was performed on peripheral blood, taken on day 0 of AZD1222 vaccination. Source of these receptors: an adult in good health.

V is TRBV28 and J is TRBJ1-2; perhaps TRBD1 as D (6 bases). With 5 bases removed from V and 8 bases from J, the gap between germline ends came to 15 bases. The V gene's germline CDR1 is MDHEN and CDR2 SYDVKM. This CDR3 contains 13 residues. CDR3 residues: CASSIRTAGGYTF. The CDR3 bases are TGTGCCAGCAGTATAAGGACAGCCGGGGGCTACACCTTC.

J is TRBJ2-1 and V is TRBV5-1; 12 nucleotides agree with TRBD2. The CDR3 runs to 15 residues. Trimming took 5 bases from V and 8 from J; bases not matched to a gene: 8. The germline gives CDR1 SGHRS, CDR2 YFSETQ. CDR3 region: CASRALAGGRDEQFF. The CDR3 region has the DNA TGCGCCAGCAGAGCCCTAGCGGGGGGGCGGGATGAGCAGTTCTTC.

V is TRBV3-1 (or the pseudogene TRBV3-2) and J is TRBJ1-2, with D possibly TRBD1 on 5 matching bases. Germline lookup yields CDR1 LGHDT and CDR2 YNNKEL (reference sequence). CDR3 size: 15 residues. With 3 bases removed from V and 8 bases from J, the gap between germline ends came to 19 bases. In DNA form, the CDR3 reads TGTGCCAGCAGCCAGCCCTCGACAGTCCCTTCGGGCTACACCTTC. This gives the protein CASSQPSTVPSGYTF.

This chain joins TRBV5-6 and TRBJ2-3; D is perhaps TRBD1 (5 bases). The germline CDR1 and CDR2 sequences are SGHDT and YYEEEE. Between the trimmed V and J ends, which lost 4 bases and 0 bases, there was a span of 18 bases. CDR3 length: 17 amino acids. The CDR3, as DNA: TGTGCCAGCAGCCGTTTAAGGGGCCGCTCTAGCACAGATACGCAGTATTTT. Its protein product is CASSRLRGRSSTDTQYF.

This clone showed up just once. V usage is TRBV3-1 (or the pseudogene TRBV3-2) and J usage is TRBJ2-3, with 11 nucleotides matching TRBD2. CDR3 size: 15 residues. Germline V gene sequence: CDR1 LGHDT, CDR2 YNNKEL (reference sequence). Trimming removed 4 bases from V and 6 bases from J; junction bases left unmatched: 6. The DNA of the CDR3 is TGTGCCAGCAGCCCGATTAGCGGGGGGGCGGATACGCAGTATTTT. Translation: CASSPISGGADTQYF.

J is TRBJ2-7 and V is TRBV12-3 or TRBV12-4, with a weak D call TRBD2 (6 bases). V shed 1 base and J shed 7 bases, with 11 bases lying between them. The CDR3 spans 13 residues. The CDR3 loop reads CASSLEEGREQYF. DNA of the CDR3: TGTGCCAGCAGTTTAGAGGAAGGGAGGGAGCAGTACTTC.

The chain combines TRBV7-9 with TRBJ1-1; D is unclear. The germline V gene has CDR1 SEHNR and CDR2 FQNEAQ (reference sequence). The CDR3 covers 12 residues. V lost 4 bases and J lost 8, with 11 bases in between. CDR3 DNA: TGTGCCAGCAGCTCGTCACTGGTGGAAGCTTTCTTT. This translates into CASSSSLVEAFF.

J is TRBJ2-5 and V is TRBV19, with TRBD2 matching 8 bases. Germline assignment: CDR1 LNHDA and CDR2 SQIVND (reference sequence). V shed 3 bases, J shed 4 bases, and the junction held 10 bases outside the gene matches. CDR3 length equals 16 residues. For the CDR3, the DNA is TGTGCCAGTAGTATCTTTAGCGGGGCCCCGGGAGAGACCCAGTACTTC. This sequence encodes CASSIFSGAPGETQYF.

The chain carries TRBV24-1 and TRBJ2-1; 10 bases line up with TRBD2. With V trimmed by 3 bases and J by 5 bases, 6 bases remained unmatched. Looked up from germline, CDR1 is KGHDR and CDR2 is SFDVKD. This CDR3 is 16 amino acids long. This CDR3 reads CATSDLLAGGNNEQFF. The CDR3 region has the DNA TGTGCCACCAGTGATCTTTTAGCGGGAGGAAACAATGAGCAGTTCTTC.

The chain has TRBV27 and TRBJ2-5, with TRBD2 identical over 7 bases. CDR1 and CDR2 from the germline V gene are MNHEY and SMNVEV (reference sequence). CDR3 size: 15 residues. V lost 1 base and J lost 5; bases outside the gene matches: 7. The CDR3 nucleotides are TGTGCCAGCAGTTTATGGGGGGGTCCAGGGGAGACCCAGTACTTC. Encoded protein: CASSLWGGPGETQYF.

The J gene is TRBJ2-1, the V gene TRBV18, with 8 positions matching TRBD1. The ends lost 3 bases at V and 10 bases at J; junction bases unmatched: 5. This CDR3 is 13 amino acids long. Germline V CDR1 and CDR2: KGHSH, LQKENI. DNA of the CDR3: TGTGCCAGCTCACCGCGGGACAGGACCGAGCAGTTCTTC. Translated, it gives CASSPRDRTEQFF.

The V gene is TRBV27, the J gene TRBJ2-7; D tentatively reads TRBD1 or TRBD2 (6 bases each). The CDR3 consists of 15 residues. Germline CDR1 and CDR2: MNHEY and SMNVEV (reference sequence). V was pared by 5 bases and J by 3 bases, with 17 bases between. The CDR3 nucleotides read TGTGCCAGCAGTCGTTCGACAGGAGGGGTCTACGAGCAGTACTTC. Amino acid sequence: CASSRSTGGVYEQYF.

This clone was observed a single time. The chain employs TRBV10-1 and TRBJ2-1; 9 bases fit TRBD1. This CDR3 is built from 13 residues. In germline, CDR1 is WNHNN, CDR2 SYGVQD (reference sequence). The V and J ends lost 7 bases and 4 bases, in that order; junction bases with no gene match: 2. In nucleotides, the CDR3 is TGCGCCAGCACCGGGACAGGGTACAATGAGCAGTTCTTC. Translation gives CASTGTGYNEQFF.

The genes are TRBV7-9 and TRBJ2-7; D uncertain. From germline, CDR1 is SEHNR and CDR2 FQNEAQ (reference sequence). This CDR3 has 13 amino acids. V was clipped by 6 bases and J by 3 bases, with 12 bases between them. The CDR3 is CASSFPARYEQYF. In nucleotides, the CDR3 is TGTGCCAGCAGTTTCCCAGCACGCTACGAGCAGTACTTC.

The rearrangement uses TRBV29-1 and TRBJ2-3; D may be TRBD1 (6 bases). The CDR3 covers 13 residues. Between the trimmed V and J ends, which lost 4 bases and 3 bases, there was a span of 11 bases. Germline CDR1 SQVTM, CDR2 ANQGSEA. This CDR3 reads CSVGRDKTDTQYF. The DNA for the CDR3 is TGCAGCGTTGGCAGGGACAAAACAGATACGCAGTATTTT.

V and J are TRBV7-9 and TRBJ2-2, with D possibly being TRBD2 (5 bases). The CDR3 has 15 amino acids. The germline V gene has CDR1 SEHNR and CDR2 FQNEAQ (reference sequence). Trimming removed 2 bases from V and 6 bases from J, with 13 bases in between. In DNA, the CDR3 is TGTGCCAGCAGCTTACGGGGTCCGGCTCCCGGGGAGCTGTTTTTT. This translates into CASSLRGPAPGELFF.

The genes are TRBV9 and TRBJ2-1; D possibly matches TRBD1 or TRBD2 (5 bases each). Trimming took off 0 bases at V and 7 bases at J, with 14 bases between the two ends. Germline loops: CDR1 SGDLS, CDR2 YYNGEE. The CDR3 runs 15 residues. CDR3 DNA sequence: TGTGCCAGCAGCGTAGACGGTCGGGACGAGAATGAGCAGTTCTTC. This gives the protein CASSVDGRDENEQFF.

This clone appeared once. This chain connects TRBV28 to TRBJ1-1, with unresolved D. CDR1 is MDHEN, CDR2 SYDVKM, per germline. Between the trimmed V and J ends, which lost 3 bases and 2 bases, there was a span of 13 bases. This CDR3 comprises 15 residues. The CDR3 DNA sequence: TGTGCCAGCAGTTTGACCGGACTTATTAACACTGAAGCTTTCTTT. It specifies CASSLTGLINTEAFF.

V gene TRBV6-1 combines with J gene TRBJ1-5, with D perhaps matching TRBD1 (6 bases). Germline values: CDR1 MNHNS, CDR2 SASEGT. The CDR3 totals 15 residues. V shed 2 bases and J shed 6 bases, with 14 bases lying between them. The CDR3 reads CASSEPAAGAQPQHF. For the CDR3, the DNA is TGTGCCAGCAGTGAACCGGCGGCAGGGGCTCAGCCCCAGCATTTT.

This clone came up a few times. This chain joins TRBV7-9 and TRBJ2-7, with 9 bases lining up with TRBD1. Germline assignment: CDR1 SEHNR and CDR2 FQNEAQ (reference sequence). This CDR3 comprises 15 residues. V trimming: 6 bases; J trimming: 4 bases; junction bases outside the gene matches: 10. In nucleotides, the CDR3 is TGTGCCAGCAGTCGGGACCGGGACAGGGATTACGAGCAGTACTTC. This codes for CASSRDRDRDYEQYF.

This clone was recorded once. This chain uses TRBV7-2 with TRBJ1-2; weak D call: TRBD1 (6 bases). Trimming stripped 6 bases from V and 3 bases from J, with 11 bases between. Germline V lookup: CDR1 SGHTA, CDR2 FQGNSA. There are 13 residues in the CDR3. The CDR3 bases are TGTGCCAGCAGATATCGGACAGACTATGGCTACACCTTC. Amino acid sequence: CASRYRTDYGYTF.

The V and J genes are TRBV19 and TRBJ2-7, with no clear D. The CDR3 is 16 amino acids. The ends were cut back, 6 bases at V and 3 bases at J, with 21 bases in the middle. Germline CDR1 and CDR2: LNHDA and SQIVND (reference sequence). In nucleotides, the CDR3 is TGTGCCAGTAGCTCCAAGACCTACCCAGCAATCTACGAGCAGTACTTC. Translation gives CASSSKTYPAIYEQYF.

The chain carries TRBV23-1 and TRBJ1-1, with 7 bases matching TRBD1. TRBV23-1 is recorded as an ORF, its role being uncertain. Germline trimming cut 5 bases from V and 1 base from J; bases unmatched to any gene: 7. The CDR3 has 15 residues. Here the CDR3 reads CASSNFTGENTEAFF. The CDR3 bases are TGCGCCAGCAGTAATTTTACAGGGGAGAACACTGAAGCTTTCTTT.

The V gene is TRBV28, the J gene TRBJ2-5; D is undetermined. Germline CDR1 MDHEN, CDR2 SYDVKM. Trimming stripped 8 bases from V and 3 bases from J, with 19 bases between. The CDR3 has 15 residues. In DNA form, the CDR3 reads TGTGCCAGCGGCCAGGCATCGGGTGGGAAAGAGACCCAGTACTTC. Protein product: CASGQASGGKETQYF.

This clone was detected a few times. J is TRBJ2-2 and V is TRBV2; D unclear. Per germline, CDR1 SNHLY and CDR2 FYNNEI. V was pared by 7 bases and J by 4 bases, with 10 bases between. The CDR3 spans 13 residues. Here the CDR3 DNA reads TGTGCCAGCACCCTTCGTTCCACCGGGGAGCTGTTTTTT. Protein: CASTLRSTGELFF.

The chain is built from TRBV2 and TRBJ1-2; D is uncertain. The CDR3 totals 13 residues. V was shortened by 2 bases and J by 4 bases, with 8 bases between the two germline ends. The germline CDR1 and CDR2 sequences are SNHLY and FYNNEI. In DNA form, the CDR3 reads TGTGCCAGCAGTGAAAGCAGGACCTATGGCTACACCTTC. It encodes CASSESRTYGYTF.

This chain uses TRBV7-9 with TRBJ2-3; TRBD2 is a possible D gene (6 bases). The CDR3 spans 15 residues. The V end was cut by 10 bases, the J end by 8 bases, with 25 bases between. From germline, CDR1 is SEHNR and CDR2 FQNEAQ (reference sequence). Here the CDR3 reads CAIEGTSHRGGTQYF. In nucleotides, the CDR3 is TGTGCCATAGAGGGAACTAGCCACCGCGGAGGTACGCAGTATTTT.

This clone was found once. One end of the junction fails to match germline, which may point to a read error. The chain links TRBV3-1 (or the pseudogene TRBV3-2) to TRBJ2-3, with D tentatively TRBD2 (7 bases). Germline CDR1 is LGHDT and CDR2 is YNNKEL (reference sequence). CDR3 size: 12 residues. This CDR3 reads CASRSGGGPHVF. The CDR3 nucleotides are TGTGCCAGCAGATCGGGCGGGGGCCCACATGTTTTT.

The CDR3 reads CASSPERAGGYEQYF. The CDR3 coding sequence is TGTGCCAGCTCACCAGAGAGGGCAGGGGGCTACGAGCAGTACTTC. The V gene is TRBV18, the J gene TRBJ2-7, with 7 bases fitting TRBD1. This CDR3 has 15 amino acids. Looked up from germline, CDR1 is KGHSH and CDR2 is LQKENI. The ends lost 2 bases at V and 3 bases at J; junction bases unmatched: 7.

The chain combines TRBV28 with TRBJ2-7; D not resolved. CDR3 size: 12 residues. V gave up 3 bases and J gave up 3 bases, with 6 bases separating them. The germline CDR1 and CDR2 sequences are MDHEN and SYDVKM. CDR3: CASSFDRYEQYF. The CDR3 DNA reads TGTGCCAGCAGTTTTGACCGCTACGAGCAGTACTTC.

This chain connects TRBV19 to TRBJ2-5, with D maybe TRBD1 (6 bases). Trimming took 5 bases from V and 1 from J, leaving 8 bases between them. The CDR3 consists of 13 residues. CDR1 and CDR2 from the germline V gene are LNHDA and SQIVND (reference sequence). CDR3 loop: CASSGDIQETQYF. In DNA, the CDR3 is TGTGCCAGTAGTGGGGACATCCAAGAGACCCAGTACTTC.